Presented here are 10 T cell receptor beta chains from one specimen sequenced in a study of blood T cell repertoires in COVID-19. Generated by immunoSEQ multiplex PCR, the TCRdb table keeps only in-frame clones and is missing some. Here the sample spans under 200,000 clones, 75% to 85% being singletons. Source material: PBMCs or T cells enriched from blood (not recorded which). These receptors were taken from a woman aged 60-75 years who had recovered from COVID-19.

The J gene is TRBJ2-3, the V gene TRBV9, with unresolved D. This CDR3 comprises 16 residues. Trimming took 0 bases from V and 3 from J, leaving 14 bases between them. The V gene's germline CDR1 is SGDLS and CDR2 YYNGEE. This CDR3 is CASSVVVSAQTDTQYF. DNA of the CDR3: TGTGCCAGCAGCGTAGTAGTAAGCGCCCAAACAGATACGCAGTATTTT.

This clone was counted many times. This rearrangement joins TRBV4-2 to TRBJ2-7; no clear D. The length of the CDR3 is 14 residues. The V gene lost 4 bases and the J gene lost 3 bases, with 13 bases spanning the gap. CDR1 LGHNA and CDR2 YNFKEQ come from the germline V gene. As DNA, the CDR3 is TGTGCCAGCAGCCCTGACCATTCGGGCTACGAGCAGTACTTC. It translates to CASSPDHSGYEQYF.

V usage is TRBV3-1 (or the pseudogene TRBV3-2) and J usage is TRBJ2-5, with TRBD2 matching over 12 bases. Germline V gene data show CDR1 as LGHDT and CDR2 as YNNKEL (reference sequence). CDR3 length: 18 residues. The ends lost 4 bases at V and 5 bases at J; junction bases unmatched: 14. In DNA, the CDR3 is TGTGCCAGCAGCCCGACGCCCTCTAGCGGGGGGGGCCCGGAGACCCAGTACTTC. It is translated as CASSPTPSSGGGPETQYF.

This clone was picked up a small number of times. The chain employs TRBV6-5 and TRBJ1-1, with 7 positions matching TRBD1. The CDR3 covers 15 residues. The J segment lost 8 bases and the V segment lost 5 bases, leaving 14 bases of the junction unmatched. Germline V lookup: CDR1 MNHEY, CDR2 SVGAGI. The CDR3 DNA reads TGTGCCAGCAGTAAACCTCACCCTGACAGGGTGGAAGCTTTCTTT. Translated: CASSKPHPDRVEAFF.

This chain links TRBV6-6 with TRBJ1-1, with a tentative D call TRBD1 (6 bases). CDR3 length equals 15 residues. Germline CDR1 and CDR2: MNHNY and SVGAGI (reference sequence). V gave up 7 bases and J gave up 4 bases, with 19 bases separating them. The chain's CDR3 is CASTARGSRITEAFF. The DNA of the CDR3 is TGTGCCAGCACAGCCAGGGGCTCAAGAATCACTGAAGCTTTCTTT.

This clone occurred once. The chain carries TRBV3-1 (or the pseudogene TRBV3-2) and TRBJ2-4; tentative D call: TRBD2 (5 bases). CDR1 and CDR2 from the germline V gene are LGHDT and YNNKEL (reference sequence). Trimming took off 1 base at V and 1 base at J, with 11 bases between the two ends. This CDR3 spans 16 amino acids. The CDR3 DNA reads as TGTGCCAGCAGCCAAGTCGGGGTGGGGGCCAAAAACATTCAGTACTTC. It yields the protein CASSQVGVGAKNIQYF.

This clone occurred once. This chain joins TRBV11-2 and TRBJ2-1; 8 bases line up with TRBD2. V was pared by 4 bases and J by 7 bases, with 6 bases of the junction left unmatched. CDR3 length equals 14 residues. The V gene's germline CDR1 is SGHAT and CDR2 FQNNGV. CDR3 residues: CASSSGGGKNEQFF. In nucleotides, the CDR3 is TGTGCCAGCAGCTCCGGGGGGGGGAAGAATGAGCAGTTCTTC.

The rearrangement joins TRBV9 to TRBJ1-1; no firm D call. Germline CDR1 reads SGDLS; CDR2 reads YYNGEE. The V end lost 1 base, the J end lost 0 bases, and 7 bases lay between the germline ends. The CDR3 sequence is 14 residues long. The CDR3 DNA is TGTGCCAGCAGCGTAAATTTAATGAACACTGAAGCTTTCTTT. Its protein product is CASSVNLMNTEAFF.

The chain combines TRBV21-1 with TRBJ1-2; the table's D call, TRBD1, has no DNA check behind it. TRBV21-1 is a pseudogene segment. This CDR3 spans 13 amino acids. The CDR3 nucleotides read TGTGCCAGCAGCAAAACAGGGGACTATGGCTACACCTTC. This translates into CASSKTGDYGYTF.

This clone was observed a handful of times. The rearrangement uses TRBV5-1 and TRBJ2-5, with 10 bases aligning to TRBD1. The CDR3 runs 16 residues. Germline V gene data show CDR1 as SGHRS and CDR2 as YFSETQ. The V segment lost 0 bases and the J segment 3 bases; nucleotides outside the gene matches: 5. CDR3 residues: CASSLVPTGGEETQYF. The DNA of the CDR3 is TGCGCCAGCAGCTTGGTCCCGACAGGGGGCGAAGAGACCCAGTACTTC.